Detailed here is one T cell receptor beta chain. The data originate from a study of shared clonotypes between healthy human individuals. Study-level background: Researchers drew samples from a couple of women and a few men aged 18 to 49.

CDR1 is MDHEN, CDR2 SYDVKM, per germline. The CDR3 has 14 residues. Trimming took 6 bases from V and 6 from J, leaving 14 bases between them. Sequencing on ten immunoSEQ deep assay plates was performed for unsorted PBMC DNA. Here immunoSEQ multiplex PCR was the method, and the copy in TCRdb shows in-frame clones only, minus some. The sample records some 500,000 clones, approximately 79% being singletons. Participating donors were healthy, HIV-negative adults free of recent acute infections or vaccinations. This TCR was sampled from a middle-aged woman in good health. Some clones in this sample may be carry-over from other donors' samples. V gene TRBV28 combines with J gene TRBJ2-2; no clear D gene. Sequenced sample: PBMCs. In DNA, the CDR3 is TGTGCCAGCAGCCTCGATCAGCTCCCCGGGGAGCTGTTTTTT. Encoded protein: CASSLDQLPGELFF.